What follows describes a single TCR beta chain. The antigen remains unidentified. The assay was immunoSEQ multiplex PCR, and TCRdb's table has in-frame clones only and misses some. The sample has around 68,000 clones; over 75% are singletons. J was trimmed by 6 bases and V by 6 bases; bases with no gene match: 6. CDR3 size: 14 residues. Germline loops: CDR1 MNHNY, CDR2 SVGAGI (reference sequence). The source of the sample is a study of siplizumab effects on memory and regulatory T cells. Findings and limits, study-wide: Most proliferating CD4+ or CD8+ clones, roughly 80-96%, had no naive or memory assignment. Naive T cells looked more diverse than memory cells, and they looked like major contributors to the alloresponse. Siplizumab significantly decreased alloreactive sequences from unstimulated CD4+ memory cells. The average Treg-derived proportion among mappable alloreactive CD4+ clones was roughly 69% with siplizumab versus 25% to 30% in controls.

The TCR was taken from a human donor in good health. Material: Tregs sorted from blood. The rearrangement joins TRBV6-6 to TRBJ2-1, with 9 bases lining up with TRBD2. The CDR3 DNA reads as TGTGCCAGCAGGACGCGGCGGGAGGGCAATGAGCAGTTCTTC. It specifies CASRTRREGNEQFF.